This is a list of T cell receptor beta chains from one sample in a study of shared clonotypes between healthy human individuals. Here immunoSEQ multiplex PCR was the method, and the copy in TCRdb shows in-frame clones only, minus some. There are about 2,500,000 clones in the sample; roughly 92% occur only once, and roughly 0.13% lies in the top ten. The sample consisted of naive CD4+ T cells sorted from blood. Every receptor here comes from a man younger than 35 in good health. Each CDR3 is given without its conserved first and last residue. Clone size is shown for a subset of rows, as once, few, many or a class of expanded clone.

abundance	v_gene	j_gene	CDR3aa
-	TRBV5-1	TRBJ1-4	ASSPTGRGANEKLF
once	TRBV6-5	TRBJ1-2	ASSRQDINYGYT
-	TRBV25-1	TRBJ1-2	ASRGMGTGGLYT
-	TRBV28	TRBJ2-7	ASSSPRQGTYEQY
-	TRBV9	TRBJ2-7	ASSVDDGPYEQY
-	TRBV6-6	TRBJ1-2	ASSYSLTGGYT
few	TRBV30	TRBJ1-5	AWRPDSNQPQH
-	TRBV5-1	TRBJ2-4	ASSLGQGEDIQY
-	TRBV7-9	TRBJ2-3	ASRQLDPDTQY
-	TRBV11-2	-	ASSLAPGLASYEQY
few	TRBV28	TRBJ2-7	ASSSTGKWGEQY
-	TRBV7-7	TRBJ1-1	ARFPRGGENTEAF
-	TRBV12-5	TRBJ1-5	ASGLGEGNQPQH
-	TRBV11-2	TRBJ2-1	ASSRGVNYNEQF
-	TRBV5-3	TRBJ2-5	ARSVEDGEIQETQY
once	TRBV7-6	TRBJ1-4	ASSLFPQFNEKLF
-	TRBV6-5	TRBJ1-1	ASSSAGLGTEAF
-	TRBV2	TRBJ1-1	ASSPEAQANQAF
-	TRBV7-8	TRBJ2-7	ASSSTGGTAYEQY
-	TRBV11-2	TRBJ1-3	ASSPTGQTNTIY
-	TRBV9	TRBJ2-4	ASSGREGGNIQY
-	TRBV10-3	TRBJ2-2	GSGRGDTGELF
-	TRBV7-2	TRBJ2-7	ASSLVGTSNEQY
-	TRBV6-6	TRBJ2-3	ASRPWSTDTQY